This T cell receptor beta chain was sequenced for a study of blood T cell repertoires in COVID-19. Assay used: immunoSEQ multiplex PCR; TCRdb lists only in-frame clones, some missing. The sample yields approximately 260,000 clones, around 80% seen once. This CDR3 has 13 residues. Trimming shortened V by 4 bases and J by 4 bases, and 9 bases separated the two germline ends. Germline-derived CDR1 and CDR2 are LGHDT and YNNKEL (reference sequence). Sequenced: PBMCs or T cells enriched from blood (not recorded which). This sequence originates from a young man with acute COVID-19. The chain has TRBV3-1 (or the pseudogene TRBV3-2) and TRBJ2-3, with D perhaps TRBD2 (5 bases). The DNA of the CDR3 is TGTGCCAGCAGCCGTACGAGGGCAGATACGCAGTATTTT. It is translated as CASSRTRADTQYF.